Below, one T cell receptor (beta chain) is given with its context. The antigen remains undetermined. These data originate in a study of T cell responses to AZD1222 COVID-19 vaccine. Study observations and caveats: The study sampled repertoires only after the peak T cell response. Two AZD1222 administrations were followed by greater Spike-specific TCR breadth and depth.

The V gene lost 4 bases and the J gene lost 3 bases, with 13 bases spanning the gap. This CDR3 has 13 residues. CDR1 and CDR2 from the germline V gene are SQVTM and ANQGSEA. Analysis merged second doses at about 4 or about 12 weeks. Repertoires were generated with immunoSEQ multiplex PCR, while TCRdb's copy carries only in-frame clones and drops some. The sample includes some 150,000 clones, approximately 90% seen only once; the top ten take approximately 4.3%. The clonotype was recovered from an adult who received the AZD1222 COVID-19 vaccine. The sample in question was peripheral blood, obtained 28 days after the second AZD1222 dose. The J gene is TRBJ2-7, the V gene TRBV29-1; D may be TRBD2 (6 bases). Here the CDR3 reads CSVGRGRVYEQYF. The CDR3 DNA reads TGCAGCGTTGGGAGGGGACGGGTCTACGAGCAGTACTTC.